The clone carrying this T cell receptor beta chain has a handful of counts. Antigen unknown. PCR amplification relied on 60 Vbeta primers (plus 13 Jbeta primers). This table comes from immunoSEQ multiplex PCR, and its TCRdb copy is limited to in-frame clones, with some not included. The sample lists some 180,000 clones; more than 9.5% were seen once. The sample originates from a study of cytomegalovirus exposure and HLA in healthy donors. Healthy bone marrow donors formed the donor group. Findings of the study overall: Diagnosis of cytomegalovirus status made by the classifier reportedly showed high specificity and sensitivity. A later analysis showed HLA-associated TCR beta chains outstripping equally common others in clonal expansion. As immune exposure information, only CMV serostatus was available.

Input material: PBMCs. The clonotype originates from a man in his forties or fifties in good health and CMV-seropositive.

For the CDR3, the DNA is TGTGCCAGTAGTATAGTTCCGACAGATTATGGCTACACCTTC. Its protein product is CASSIVPTDYGYTF. The chain combines TRBV19 with TRBJ1-2, with D possibly matching TRBD1 (5 bases). The CDR3 covers 14 residues. The germline V gene has CDR1 LNHDA and CDR2 SQIVND (reference sequence). Trimming pared 1 base from V and 5 bases from J, leaving 11 bases between.